This T cell receptor beta chain was retrieved from a study of shared clonotypes between healthy human individuals. On this clone itself: Its matching antigen is unknown.

Profiled with immunoSEQ multiplex PCR; TCRdb holds only in-frame clones, not every one. Here the sample spans hundreds of thousands of clones, about 80% being singletons. This CDR3 has 15 amino acids. From germline, CDR1 is MGHRA and CDR2 YSYEKL. Deletions cut 0 bases from V and 6 bases from J, with 11 bases between. The study's findings and limits: Generation of non-shared clonotypes was less probable than generation of clonotypes shared by all four donors. Richness estimates generally favored naive over memory subsets.

Researchers partitioned CD4+ cells into CD45RA+ naive and CD45RA-negative memory subsets. V usage is TRBV4-1 and J usage is TRBJ2-2, with D perhaps matching TRBD1 (6 bases). The sequence derives from a woman younger than 45 in good health. The sequencing sample was made of memory CD4+ T cells sorted from blood. Regarding subset: CD45RA-negative fraction. The CDR3 spells CASSQDWGRSGELFF. The DNA for the CDR3 is TGCGCCAGCAGCCAAGATTGGGGGCGCTCCGGGGAGCTGTTTTTT.